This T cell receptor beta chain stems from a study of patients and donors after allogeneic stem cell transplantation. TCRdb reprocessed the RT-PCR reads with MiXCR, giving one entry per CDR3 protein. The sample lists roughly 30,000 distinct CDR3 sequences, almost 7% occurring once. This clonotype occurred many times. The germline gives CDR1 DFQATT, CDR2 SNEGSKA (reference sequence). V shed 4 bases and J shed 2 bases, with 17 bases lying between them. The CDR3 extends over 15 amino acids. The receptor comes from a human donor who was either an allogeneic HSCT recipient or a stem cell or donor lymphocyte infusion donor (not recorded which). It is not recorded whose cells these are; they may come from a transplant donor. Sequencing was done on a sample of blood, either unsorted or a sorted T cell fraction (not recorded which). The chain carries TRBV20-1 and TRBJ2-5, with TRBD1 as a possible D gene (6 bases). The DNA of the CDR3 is TGCAGTGCTAAAAGGGCAGGGGATCTTCAAGAGACCCAGTACTTC. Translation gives CSAKRAGDLQETQYF.